The rows below give T cell receptor beta chains drawn from one sample of a study of cytomegalovirus exposure and HLA in healthy donors. Clones were sequenced by immunoSEQ multiplex PCR, and TCRdb holds only the in-frame ones, with some missing. The table lists some 190,000 clones, over 70% of them singletons. Sequencing was performed on PBMCs. All receptors come from a woman younger than 30 in good health and CMV-seronegative. CDR3s leave out the opening cysteine and the closing phenylalanine or tryptophan. The D gene is left open where the match is weak.

D gene: -
CDR3 length: 11
J gene: TRBJ1-4
V gene: TRBV2
CDR3 protein: ASSGPGGEKLF

D gene: -
CDR3 length: 11
J gene: TRBJ2-5
V gene: TRBV19
CDR3 protein: ASNHKAGRTQY

D gene: TRBD1
CDR3 length: 13
J gene: TRBJ2-7
V gene: TRBV4-3
CDR3 protein: ASSQEDRASYEQY

D gene: -
CDR3 length: 10
J gene: TRBJ2-1
V gene: TRBV28
CDR3 protein: ASSLRLNEQF

D gene: TRBD1
CDR3 length: 13
J gene: TRBJ1-5
V gene: TRBV27
CDR3 protein: ASSTGQGGNQPQH

D gene: -
CDR3 length: 12
J gene: TRBJ1-6
V gene: TRBV6-6
CDR3 protein: ASTPGRGESPLH

D gene: -
CDR3 length: 12
J gene: TRBJ2-1
V gene: TRBV19
CDR3 protein: ASTIGGAHNEQF

D gene: TRBD1
CDR3 length: 11
J gene: TRBJ1-1
V gene: TRBV18
CDR3 protein: ASSSATGAEAF

D gene: TRBD1
CDR3 length: 12
J gene: TRBJ2-3
V gene: TRBV29-1
CDR3 protein: SGVSRGRTDTQY

D gene: -
CDR3 length: 11
J gene: TRBJ1-1
V gene: TRBV25-1
CDR3 protein: ASQRGAYTEAF

D gene: -
CDR3 length: 14
J gene: TRBJ1-4
V gene: TRBV27
CDR3 protein: ASSLVGPWSNEKLF

D gene: TRBD2
CDR3 length: 14
J gene: TRBJ2-7
V gene: TRBV15
CDR3 protein: ATSRDLGLANYEQY

D gene: -
CDR3 length: 10
J gene: TRBJ1-6
V gene: TRBV27
CDR3 protein: ASSLYGSPLH

D gene: -
CDR3 length: 10
J gene: TRBJ1-5
V gene: TRBV7-9
CDR3 protein: SSSSTTQPQH

D gene: -
CDR3 length: 14
J gene: TRBJ1-3
V gene: TRBV15
CDR3 protein: ATSRDRQLGGNTIY

D gene: -
CDR3 length: 15
J gene: TRBJ2-7
V gene: TRBV21-1
CDR3 protein: ASSPRAGLFPPYEQY

D gene: TRBD1
CDR3 length: 12
J gene: TRBJ2-7
V gene: TRBV7-8
CDR3 protein: ASSGGQGVGEQY

D gene: TRBD1
CDR3 length: 13
J gene: TRBJ1-6
V gene: TRBV18
CDR3 protein: ASTTGGGNNSPLH

D gene: -
CDR3 length: 14
J gene: TRBJ1-1
V gene: TRBV7-9
CDR3 protein: ASSLGQDVLNTEAF

D gene: TRBD1
CDR3 length: 14
J gene: TRBJ1-1
V gene: TRBV6-5
CDR3 protein: ASSYSTGEGNTEAF

D gene: TRBD2
CDR3 length: 16
J gene: TRBJ2-6
V gene: TRBV27
CDR3 protein: ASSLSSSGRARANVLT

D gene: TRBD2
CDR3 length: 12
J gene: TRBJ2-7
V gene: TRBV5-1
CDR3 protein: ASSLTSGLDEQY

D gene: -
CDR3 length: 11
J gene: TRBJ1-1
V gene: TRBV11-3
CDR3 protein: ASSFGQNTEAF

D gene: TRBD2
CDR3 length: 17
J gene: TRBJ2-1
V gene: TRBV5-6
CDR3 protein: ASSFGLAEHYGTYNEQF

D gene: TRBD1
CDR3 length: 12
J gene: TRBJ1-2
V gene: TRBV28
CDR3 protein: ASRNTGVNYGYT

D gene: -
CDR3 length: 11
J gene: TRBJ1-1
V gene: TRBV5-6
CDR3 protein: ASSFDSKVKAF

D gene: TRBD1
CDR3 length: 13
J gene: TRBJ2-5
V gene: TRBV28
CDR3 protein: ASSHRTGGQETQY

D gene: TRBD2
CDR3 length: 11
J gene: TRBJ2-1
V gene: TRBV29-1
CDR3 protein: SVEGEGYNEQF

D gene: -
CDR3 length: 15
J gene: TRBJ1-1
V gene: TRBV5-1
CDR3 protein: ASSYGASTSGDTEAF

D gene: TRBD1
CDR3 length: 14
J gene: TRBJ2-1
V gene: TRBV6-5
CDR3 protein: ASSYDRGGSYNEQF

D gene: -
CDR3 length: 11
J gene: TRBJ2-5
V gene: TRBV11-2
CDR3 protein: ASSLALVRTQY

D gene: -
CDR3 length: 13
J gene: TRBJ2-2
V gene: TRBV7-9
CDR3 protein: ASSLGPGGTGELF

D gene: -
CDR3 length: 12
J gene: TRBJ1-5
V gene: TRBV15
CDR3 protein: ATRAPDRNQPQH

D gene: TRBD1
CDR3 length: 13
J gene: TRBJ2-7
V gene: TRBV5-4
CDR3 protein: ASSLDRTGVYEQY

D gene: TRBD1
CDR3 length: 13
J gene: TRBJ1-1
V gene: TRBV6-1
CDR3 protein: ASKRPDRGDTEAF

D gene: -
CDR3 length: 14
J gene: TRBJ1-1
V gene: TRBV28
CDR3 protein: ASSFGQREIGTEAF

D gene: TRBD1
CDR3 length: 12
J gene: TRBJ2-7
V gene: TRBV28
CDR3 protein: ASSPDRANYRQY

D gene: -
CDR3 length: 12
J gene: TRBJ1-1
V gene: TRBV4-3
CDR3 protein: ASSQERGNTEAF

D gene: -
CDR3 length: 15
J gene: TRBJ2-6
V gene: TRBV7-9
CDR3 protein: SSSLRQGEAGANVLT

D gene: TRBD2
CDR3 length: 14
J gene: TRBJ2-1
V gene: TRBV7-2
CDR3 protein: ASSLVRGSSYNEQF

D gene: -
CDR3 length: 13
J gene: TRBJ1-2
V gene: TRBV9
CDR3 protein: ASSPHVGRDYGYT

D gene: TRBD2
CDR3 length: 16
J gene: TRBJ2-2
V gene: TRBV25-1
CDR3 protein: ASSPQLGTSGVTGELF

D gene: -
CDR3 length: 9
J gene: TRBJ2-1
V gene: TRBV30
CDR3 protein: AWKEVDEQF

D gene: TRBD2
CDR3 length: 13
J gene: TRBJ2-7
V gene: TRBV27
CDR3 protein: ASSPQREGVNEQY

D gene: -
CDR3 length: 10
J gene: TRBJ1-2
V gene: TRBV7-9
CDR3 protein: SSQGIDYGYT

D gene: -
CDR3 length: 11
J gene: TRBJ1-3
V gene: TRBV6-1
CDR3 protein: ASSTDSGNTIY

D gene: TRBD1
CDR3 length: 11
J gene: TRBJ2-1
V gene: TRBV7-7
CDR3 protein: ASSSDRGNEQF

D gene: TRBD1
CDR3 length: 10
J gene: TRBJ2-7
V gene: TRBV7-2
CDR3 protein: ASSHRGNEQY

D gene: -
CDR3 length: 12
J gene: TRBJ1-1
V gene: TRBV6-6
CDR3 protein: ASSYSKGGTEAF

D gene: -
CDR3 length: 13
J gene: TRBJ2-5
V gene: TRBV7-3
CDR3 protein: ASSTQSGLSETQY